These T cell receptor beta chains were read from a single sample in a study of T cells in Graves' hyperthyroidism and ophthalmopathy. TCRdb reprocessed the multiplex PCR reads via MiXCR and lists one record per CDR3 protein. Of fewer than 900,000 distinct CDR3 sequences listed, approximately 16% are singletons. Sequencing was performed on blood. Every receptor here comes from a man in his late teens or twenties with Graves' hyperthyroidism. CDR3s include the opening cysteine and the closing phenylalanine or tryptophan. D genes are given only for firm matches. Only part of the rows carry a size: once, few, many, or a class if the clone is expanded.

d_call,v_call,clone_size,j_call,cdr3_nt,cdr3_aa
NA,TRBV2,NA,TRBJ2-3,TGTGCCAGCACCTACCGAGGGCCCAGAGATACGCAGTATTTT,CASTYRGPRDTQYF
NA,TRBV12-3/TRBV12-4,many,TRBJ2-3,TGTGCCAGCAGTTCCCCGGGACAAGGGGGAGATACGCAGTATTTT,CASSSPGQGGDTQYF
NA,TRBV11-2,many,TRBJ2-3,TGTGCCAGCAGCTTCAGGGGGGCGGGCACAGATACGCAGTATTTT,CASSFRGAGTDTQYF
TRBD2,TRBV7-9,many,TRBJ2-7,TGTGCCAGCAAGCAGAGCGGGACTGGCTACGAGCAGTACTTC,CASKQSGTGYEQYF
TRBD1,TRBV12-3/TRBV12-4,once,TRBJ2-6,TGTGCCAGCAGTTTCGCAGGGGGCACTGGGGCCAACGTCCTGACTTTC,CASSFAGGTGANVLTF
NA,TRBV5-1,NA,TRBJ2-7,TGCGCCAGCAGCCCCACAGCGACCTACGAGCAGTACTTC,CASSPTATYEQYF
NA,TRBV20-1,many,TRBJ2-7,TGCAGTGCTAGGAAGGCCTTGGAGCAGTACTTC,CSARKALEQYF
TRBD2,TRBV3-1,many,TRBJ2-1,TGTGCCAGCAGCCTTGTATGGGGGGGGTCCTACAATGAGCAGTTCTTC,CASSLVWGGSYNEQFF
TRBD2,TRBV7-9,NA,TRBJ2-5,TGTGCCAGCAGCTTCCTTAGCGGGGCTCAAGAGACCCAGTACTTC,CASSFLSGAQETQYF
NA,TRBV2,many,TRBJ2-7,TGTGCCAGCATAGGGACATCCTACGAGCAGTACTTC,CASIGTSYEQYF
NA,TRBV12-3/TRBV12-4,many,TRBJ1-5,TGTGCCAGCAGTTTTGGATGGTATCAGCCCCAGCATTTT,CASSFGWYQPQHF
NA,TRBV11-2,many,TRBJ2-7,TGTGCCAGCAGCTTACAAACAGCATCCTACGAGCAGTACTTC,CASSLQTASYEQYF
NA,TRBV7-3,few,TRBJ2-2,TGTGCCAGCTCCCCCCTTAGCAACACCGGGGAGCTGTTTTTT,CASSPLSNTGELFF
TRBD1,TRBV5-1,NA,TRBJ1-5,TGCGCCAGCAGCCCGCTGGGACAGGGTAGCAATCAGCCCCAGCATTTT,CASSPLGQGSNQPQHF
NA,TRBV29-1,few,TRBJ1-1,TGCAGCGTTGAAGGGCCTCAGGGAGCGTTGGAAGCTTTCTTT,CSVEGPQGALEAFF
TRBD2,TRBV5-6,NA,TRBJ2-5,TGTGCCAGCAGCCCCGCTGGCGGGAGAACGACCCAGTACTTC,CASSPAGGRTTQYF
NA,TRBV2,NA,TRBJ2-3,TGTGCCAGCAGTCGCGGGGATTCGGGTCTTCAAGATACGCAGTATTTT,CASSRGDSGLQDTQYF
NA,TRBV7-9,few,TRBJ1-1,TGTGCCAGCCGGAAAATGGACACTGAAGCTTTCTTT,CASRKMDTEAFF
NA,TRBV12-3/TRBV12-4,NA,TRBJ2-1,TGTGCCAGCAGTTTAGGGCAGGGCACCTCCTACAATGAGCAGTTCTTC,CASSLGQGTSYNEQFF
TRBD1,TRBV4-1,NA,TRBJ1-4,TGCGCCAGCAGCCCTAACTCCGGGACAGGGAACGAAAAACTGTTTTTT,CASSPNSGTGNEKLFF
NA,TRBV27,NA,TRBJ2-1,TGTGCCAGCAGCCTCGGGTTAGAAGGGTTAAATAAGCAGTTCTTC,CASSLGLEGLNKQFF
NA,TRBV5-1,NA,TRBJ2-7,TGCGCCAGCAGCCCTACTCCAGGGGACTACGAGCAGTACTTC,CASSPTPGDYEQYF
NA,TRBV28,many,TRBJ2-5,TGTGCCAGCAGTTCTGGACTGGGGCAAGAGACCCAGTACTTC,CASSSGLGQETQYF
TRBD2,TRBV10-3,NA,TRBJ2-1,TGTGCCATGGGGGGGTCCTCCTACAATGAGCAGTTCTTC,CAMGGSSYNEQFF
TRBD1,TRBV12-3/TRBV12-4,NA,TRBJ2-7,TGTACCAGCAGTCCAACGGGACAGGGTAACGAGCAGTACTTC,CTSSPTGQGNEQYF
TRBD2,TRBV27,NA,TRBJ2-7,TGTGCCAGCAGTGCCTCCCTAAGCGGGACCCCCTACGAGCAGTACTTC,CASSASLSGTPYEQYF
NA,TRBV7-9,NA,TRBJ1-2,TGTGCCAGCAGCGCAACGGCTGGGAAGGGCCGCTATGGCTACACCTTC,CASSATAGKGRYGYTF
NA,TRBV11-2,few,TRBJ2-5,TGTGCCAGCAGCTTAGATAAGAGGCTAGCGAGGGAGTGGCAAGAGACCCAGTACTTC,CASSLDKRLAREWQETQYF